This T cell receptor (beta chain) was documented in a study of cytomegalovirus exposure and HLA in healthy donors. V lost 0 bases, J lost 3 bases, and 7 bases stayed unmatched. The V gene's germline CDR1 is SGHAT and CDR2 FQNNGV. This CDR3 has 17 amino acids. It was with 60 Vbeta and 13 Jbeta primers that the PCR ran. Sequencing was performed with immunoSEQ multiplex PCR; in TCRdb, only in-frame clones are kept and a portion is missing. The profile covers around 100,000 clones, with about 68% appearing a single time and 13% to 15% taken by the ten largest. This chain links TRBV11-2 with TRBJ2-1; 8 bases match TRBD2. The TCR comes from a male donor in good health and CMV-seropositive. The sample taken for sequencing was PBMCs. The chain's CDR3 is CASSLDLQRGNYNEQFF. The CDR3 DNA reads TGTGCCAGCAGCTTAGATCTCCAGCGGGGGAACTACAATGAGCAGTTCTTC. Variable domain in full (rest from reference TRBV11-2 and TRBJ2-1): EAGVAQSPRYKIIEKRQSVAFWCNPISGHATLYWYQQILGQGPKLLIQFQNNGVVDDSQLPKDRFSAERLKGVDSTLKIQPAKLEDSAVYLCASSLDLQRGNYNEQFFGPGTRLTVL.